Here is one T cell receptor (beta chain) with its context. The data were taken from a study of T cell responses to AZD1222 COVID-19 vaccine. The CDR3 runs 16 residues. CDR1 is MDHEN, CDR2 SYDVKM, per germline. V was shortened by 3 bases and J by 0 bases, with 15 bases between the two germline ends. Generated by immunoSEQ multiplex PCR, the TCRdb table keeps only in-frame clones and is missing some. The data contain fewer than 150,000 clones, 80% to 90% of them singletons. This specimen was peripheral blood, taken on day 0 of AZD1222 vaccination. The TCR originated in an adult in good health. The chain links TRBV28 to TRBJ2-7; D remains unclear. The chain's CDR3 is CASSFFTEDGSYEQYF. The CDR3 bases are TGTGCCAGCAGTTTTTTTACAGAAGACGGCTCCTACGAGCAGTACTTC.